The 3 T cell receptor beta chains below all came from one sample that was sequenced in a study of cytomegalovirus exposure and HLA in healthy donors. PCR was performed using 60 Vbeta and 13 Jbeta primers. Measured with immunoSEQ multiplex PCR; TCRdb has only the in-frame clones, and not every one. Of more than 100,000 clones listed, 75% to 90% are singletons. The material sequenced was PBMCs. The source is a man aged 35 to 55 in good health and CMV-seronegative.

The V and J genes are TRBV4-2 and TRBJ2-3; 10 nucleotides agree with TRBD2. The trim removed 4 bases at V and 0 bases at J, leaving 4 bases unmatched. Looked up from germline, CDR1 is LGHNA and CDR2 is YNFKEQ. The CDR3 sequence is 16 residues long. The CDR3 region is CASSRQTSGSTDTQYF. As DNA, the CDR3 is TGTGCCAGCAGCCGGCAGACTAGCGGGAGCACAGATACGCAGTATTTT.

This clone was observed a handful of times. The V and J genes are TRBV27 and TRBJ2-7, with TRBD2 matching over 7 bases. Per the germline V gene, CDR1 is MNHEY and CDR2 is SMNVEV (reference sequence). V gave up 6 bases and J gave up 7 bases; unmatched junction bases: 18. The CDR3 totals 16 residues. This chain's CDR3 is CASSRLLAGRTGEQYF. The CDR3 bases are TGTGCCAGCAGCCGGCTACTCGCCGGGAGGACGGGAGAGCAGTACTTC.

This clone turned up a few times. This sequence joins TRBV7-2 and TRBJ1-3; 8 nucleotides line up with TRBD1. This CDR3 has 15 amino acids. CDR1 SGHTA and CDR2 FQGNSA come from the germline V gene. V trimming: 6 bases; J trimming: 3 bases; junction bases outside the gene matches: 7. The CDR3 protein is CASSPGGADGNTIYF. Written as DNA, the CDR3 is TGTGCCAGCAGTCCAGGGGGCGCTGATGGAAACACCATATATTTT.